The entry below describes one T cell receptor beta chain. There is no known antigen for this receptor. There are no base qualities to consult, and no much larger clone falls within one base. The sample originates from a study of T cells in narcolepsy (dated by TCRdb to between 2017 and 2018). For the wider study: Patients with narcolepsy type 1 or type 2 (NT1, NT2) and healthy control donors were enrolled in the study. The study used TCR Vbeta sequencing to track clonotypes in blood and CSF while looking for autoreactive T cells in narcolepsy patients that target self-antigens of hypocretin neurons (hypocretin, TRIB2). Study-wide conclusions, independent of this receptor: Autoreactive clonotypes were reported to be detected serially in the blood of the same patients and of different patients, but not in the blood of healthy controls. No sequences matching autoreactive T cell clones were present in some of the blood memory CD4+ repertoires from patients and controls. Numbers of sequenced blood memory CD4+ clonotypes were comparable, averaging approximately 42,000 in patients and roughly 32,000 in controls. Plots comparing CSF and blood CD4+ T cell clonotypes from the same patient highlighted HCRT-specific and TRIB2-specific autoreactive clonotypes.

For TCR Vbeta sequencing, memory CD4+ T cells were sorted ex vivo from the peripheral blood of both healthy controls and narcolepsy patients. V is pruned by 2 bases and J by 2 bases, leaving 11 bases of the junction without a gene match. Including cysteine and phenylalanine, the CDR3 has 17 amino acids. The sequence is cut down to CDR3 DNA, 51 bases in frame from base 1. The germline V gene sets CDR1 to SGHRS and CDR2 to YFSETQ. Libraries were constructed by the immunoSEQ multiplex PCR assay. This immuneACCESS table, as held by TCRdb, lists in-frame sequences with V and J called but not all clones. Of the missing ones, under half trace to an unresolved V gene in checked studies; the others have no known cause. The sample table lists roughly 34,000 clones, around 90% of them with a count of one. About 0.79% of the sample lies in the top ten.

Sample: CD45RA- memory CD4+ T cells from PBMCs. The cell subset or site label corresponds to: memory T cells sorted ex vivo from peripheral blood. Recombination linked TRBV5-1 to TRBJ1-2, and 8 bases in between align with TRBD1. The receptor comes from a human donor with narcolepsy. The CDR3 region has the sequence CASSFSQGALLNYGYTF. The nucleotide sequence reads TGCGCCAGCAGCTTTTCGCAGGGGGCTCTTCTAAACTATGGCTACACCTTC.